Each of the 3 T cell receptor beta chains below was sequenced from the same sample in a study of OX40 agonist ivuxolimab in advanced cancers. The library came from the immunoSEQ multiplex PCR assay. This is the immuneACCESS table as TCRdb keeps it, with only in-frame sequences that have V and J called. A part of the clones is gone; compared with another copy, unresolved V genes explain less than half, and the rest is unexplained. The sample has 100,000 or so clones on record, about 96% of them singletons. The ten largest clones represent around 2% of the sample. The sample here was CD4+ or CD8+ T cells sorted from blood, taken in a trial of the OX40 agonist ivuxolimab. Receptors were obtained from an adult with an advanced solid tumor such as melanoma, head and neck, liver or kidney cancer.

The chain combines TRBV7-3 with TRBJ2-1, with 8 bases lining up with TRBD2. Germline V lookup: CDR1 SGHTA, CDR2 FQGTGA. CDR3 size: 16 residues. J was trimmed by 4 bases and V by 1 base; bases with no gene match: 6. This CDR3 reads CASSLMSGGLYNEQFF. The CDR3 DNA reads as TGTGCCAGCAGCTTAATGAGCGGGGGCCTATACAATGAGCAGTTCTTC.

The rearrangement joins TRBV6-1 to TRBJ1-2; D not certain. Germline values: CDR1 MNHNS, CDR2 SASEGT. V lost 8 bases and J 0 bases, leaving 13 bases between the germline ends. There are 14 residues in the CDR3. CDR3 loop: CASSEVATNYGYTF. The CDR3 bases are TGTGCCAGCTCCGAGGTTGCGACTAACTATGGCTACACCTTC.

CDR3 DNA sequence: TGTGCCAGCAGCTTTGAGATCACCGGGGAGCTGTTTTTT. It translates to CASSFEITGELFF. This chain links TRBV7-9 with TRBJ2-2, with D unclear. Trimming shortened V by 3 bases and J by 4 bases, and 6 bases separated the two germline ends. In germline, CDR1 is SEHNR, CDR2 FQNEAQ (reference sequence). The CDR3 consists of 13 residues. The whole variable domain, remainder taken from reference TRBV7-9 and TRBJ2-2, is DTGVSQNPRHKITKRGQNVTFRCDPISEHNRLYWYRQTLGQGPEFLTYFQNEAQLEKSRLLSDRFSAERPKGSFSTLEIQRTEQGDSAMYLCASSFEITGELFFGEGSRLTVL.